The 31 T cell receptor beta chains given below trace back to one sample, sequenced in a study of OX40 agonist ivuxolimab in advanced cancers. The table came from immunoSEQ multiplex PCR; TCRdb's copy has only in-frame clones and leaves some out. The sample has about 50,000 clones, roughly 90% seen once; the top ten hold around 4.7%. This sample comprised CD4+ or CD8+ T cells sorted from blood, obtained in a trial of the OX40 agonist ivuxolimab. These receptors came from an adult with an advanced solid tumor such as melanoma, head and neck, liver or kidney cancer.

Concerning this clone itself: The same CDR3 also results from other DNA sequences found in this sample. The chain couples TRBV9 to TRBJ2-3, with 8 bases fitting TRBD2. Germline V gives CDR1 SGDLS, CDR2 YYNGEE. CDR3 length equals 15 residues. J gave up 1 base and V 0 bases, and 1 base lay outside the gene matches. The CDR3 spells CASSVAGGGTDTQYF. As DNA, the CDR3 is TGTGCCAGCAGCGTAGCGGGGGGGGGCACAGATACGCAGTATTTT.

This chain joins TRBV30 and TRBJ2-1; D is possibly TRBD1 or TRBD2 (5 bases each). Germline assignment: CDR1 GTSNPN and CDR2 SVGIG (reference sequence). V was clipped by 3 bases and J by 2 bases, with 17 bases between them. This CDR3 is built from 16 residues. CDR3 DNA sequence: TGTGCCTGGAGCGGGATAGGGGCTTTAACCTACAATGAGCAGTTCTTC. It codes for CAWSGIGALTYNEQFF.

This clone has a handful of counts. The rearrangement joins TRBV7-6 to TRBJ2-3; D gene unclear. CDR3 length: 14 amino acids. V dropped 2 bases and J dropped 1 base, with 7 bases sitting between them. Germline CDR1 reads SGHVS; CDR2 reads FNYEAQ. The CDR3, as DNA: TGTGCCAGCAGCTTAACGGTAGGCACAGATACGCAGTATTTT. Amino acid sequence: CASSLTVGTDTQYF.

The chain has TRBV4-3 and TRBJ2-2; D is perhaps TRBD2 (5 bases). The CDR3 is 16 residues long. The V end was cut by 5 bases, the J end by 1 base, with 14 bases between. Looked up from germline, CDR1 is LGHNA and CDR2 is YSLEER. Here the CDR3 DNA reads TGCGCCAGCAGCAACCGCCGGACTTTGAACACCGGGGAGCTGTTTTTT. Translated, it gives CASSNRRTLNTGELFF.

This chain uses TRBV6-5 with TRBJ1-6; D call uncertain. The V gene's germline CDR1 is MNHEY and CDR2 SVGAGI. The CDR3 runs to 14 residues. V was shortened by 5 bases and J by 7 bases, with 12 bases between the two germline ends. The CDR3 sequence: CASSATTANSPLHF. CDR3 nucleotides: TGTGCCAGCAGTGCGACAACAGCGAATTCACCCCTCCACTTT.

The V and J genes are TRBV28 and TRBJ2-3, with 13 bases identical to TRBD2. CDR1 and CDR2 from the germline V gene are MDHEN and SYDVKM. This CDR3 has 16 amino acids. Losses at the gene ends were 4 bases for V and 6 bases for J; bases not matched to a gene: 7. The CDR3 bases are TGTGCCAGCAGTTGGGGACTAGCGGGAAAAGCGGATACGCAGTATTTT. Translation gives CASSWGLAGKADTQYF.

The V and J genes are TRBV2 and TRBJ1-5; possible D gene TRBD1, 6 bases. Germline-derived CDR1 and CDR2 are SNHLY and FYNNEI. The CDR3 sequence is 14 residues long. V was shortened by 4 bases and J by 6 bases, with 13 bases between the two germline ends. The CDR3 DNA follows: TGTGCCAGCAGTGCGACAGGAGGTGGTCAGCCCCAGCATTTT. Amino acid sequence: CASSATGGGQPQHF.

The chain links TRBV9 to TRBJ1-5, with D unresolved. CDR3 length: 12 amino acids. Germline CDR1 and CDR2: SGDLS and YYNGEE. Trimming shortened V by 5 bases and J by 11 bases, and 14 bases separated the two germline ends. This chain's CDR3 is CASSSGGSAQHF. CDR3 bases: TGTGCCAGCAGTAGTGGAGGATCAGCCCAGCATTTT.

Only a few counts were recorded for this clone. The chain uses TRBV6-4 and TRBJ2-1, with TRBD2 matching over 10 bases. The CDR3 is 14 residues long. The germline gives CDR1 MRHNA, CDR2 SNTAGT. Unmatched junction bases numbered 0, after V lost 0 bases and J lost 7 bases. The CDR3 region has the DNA TGTGCCAGCAGTGACTCAGCGGGGGGGAATGAGCAGTTCTTC. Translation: CASSDSAGGNEQFF.

The CDR3 DNA reads as TGTGCCAGCTCACCCCCCCTGGCAGGAATGAACACTGAAGCTTTCTTT. This sequence encodes CASSPPLAGMNTEAFF. The gene calls are TRBV18 and TRBJ1-1; no clear D gene. The CDR3 extends over 16 amino acids. The V end lost 3 bases, the J end lost 0 bases, and 14 bases lay between the germline ends. Germline V gene data show CDR1 as KGHSH and CDR2 as LQKENI.

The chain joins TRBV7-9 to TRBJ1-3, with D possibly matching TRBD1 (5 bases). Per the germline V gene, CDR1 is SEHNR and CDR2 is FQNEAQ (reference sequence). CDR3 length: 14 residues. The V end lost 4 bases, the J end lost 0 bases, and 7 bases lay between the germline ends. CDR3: CASSSGVSGNTIYF. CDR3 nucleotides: TGTGCCAGCAGCTCGGGGGTCTCTGGAAACACCATATATTTT.

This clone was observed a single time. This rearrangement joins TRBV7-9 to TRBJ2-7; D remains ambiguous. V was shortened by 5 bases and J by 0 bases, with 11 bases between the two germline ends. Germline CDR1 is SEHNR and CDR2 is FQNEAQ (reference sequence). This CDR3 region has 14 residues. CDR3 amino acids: CASSPRTDSYEQYV. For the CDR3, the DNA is TGTGCCAGCAGCCCTCGGACCGACTCCTACGAGCAGTACGTC.

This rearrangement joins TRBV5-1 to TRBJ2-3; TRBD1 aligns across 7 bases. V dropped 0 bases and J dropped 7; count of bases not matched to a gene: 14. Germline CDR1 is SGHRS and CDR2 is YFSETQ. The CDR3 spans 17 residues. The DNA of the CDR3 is TGCGCCAGCAGCTTGGGCCGACAGGGTACGGGATCCTATACGCAGTATTTT. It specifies CASSLGRQGTGSYTQYF.

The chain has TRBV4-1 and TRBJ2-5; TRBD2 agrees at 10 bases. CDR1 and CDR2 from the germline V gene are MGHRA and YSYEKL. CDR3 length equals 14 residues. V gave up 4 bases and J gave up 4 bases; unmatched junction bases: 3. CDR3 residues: CASSPGLATETQYF. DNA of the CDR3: TGCGCCAGCAGCCCGGGACTAGCGACAGAGACCCAGTACTTC.

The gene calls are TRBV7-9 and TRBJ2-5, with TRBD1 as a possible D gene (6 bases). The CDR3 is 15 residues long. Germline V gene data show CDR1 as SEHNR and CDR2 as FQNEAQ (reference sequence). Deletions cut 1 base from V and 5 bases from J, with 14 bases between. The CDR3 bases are TGTGCCAGCAGCTTAGTCGGGCAGGGGATGGAGACCCAGTACTTC. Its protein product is CASSLVGQGMETQYF. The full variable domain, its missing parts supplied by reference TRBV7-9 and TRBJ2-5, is DTGVSQNPRHKITKRGQNVTFRCDPISEHNRLYWYRQTLGQGPEFLTYFQNEAQLEKSRLLSDRFSAERPKGSFSTLEIQRTEQGDSAMYLCASSLVGQGMETQYFGPGTRLLVL.

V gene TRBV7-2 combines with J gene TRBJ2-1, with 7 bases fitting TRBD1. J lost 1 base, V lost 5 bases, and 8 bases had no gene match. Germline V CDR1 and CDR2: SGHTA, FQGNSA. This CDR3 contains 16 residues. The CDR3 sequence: CASSPGTEGSYNEQFF. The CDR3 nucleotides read TGTGCCAGCAGCCCGGGGACAGAAGGTTCCTACAATGAGCAGTTCTTC.

The CDR3 spells CASTTDGNYGYTF. DNA for the CDR3: TGTGCCAGCACCACGGACGGCAACTATGGCTACACCTTC. The V call is TRBV9, the J call TRBJ1-2; D is unresolved. Between the trimmed V and J ends, which lost 6 bases and 2 bases, there was a span of 11 bases. Germline lookup yields CDR1 SGDLS and CDR2 YYNGEE. The CDR3 is 13 amino acids.

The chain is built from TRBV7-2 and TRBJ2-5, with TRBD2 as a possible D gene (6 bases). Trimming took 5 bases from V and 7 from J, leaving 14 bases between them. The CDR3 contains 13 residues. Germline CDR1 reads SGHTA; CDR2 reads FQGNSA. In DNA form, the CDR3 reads TGTGCCAGCAGCCTCTCAGACGGGGGGACCCAGTACTTC. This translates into CASSLSDGGTQYF. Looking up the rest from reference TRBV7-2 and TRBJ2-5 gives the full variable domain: GAGVSQSPSNKVTEKGKDVELRCDPISGHTALYWYRQSLGQGLEFLIYFQGNSAPDKSGLPSDRFSAERTGGSVSTLTIQRTQQEDSAVYLCASSLSDGGTQYFGPGTRLLVL.

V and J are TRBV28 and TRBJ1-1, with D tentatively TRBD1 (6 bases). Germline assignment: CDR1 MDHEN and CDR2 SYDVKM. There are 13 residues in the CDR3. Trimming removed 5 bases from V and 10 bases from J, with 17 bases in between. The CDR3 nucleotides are TGTGCCAGCAGTCCCGGGAGTTTGGGGGCAGCTTTCTTT. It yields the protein CASSPGSLGAAFF.

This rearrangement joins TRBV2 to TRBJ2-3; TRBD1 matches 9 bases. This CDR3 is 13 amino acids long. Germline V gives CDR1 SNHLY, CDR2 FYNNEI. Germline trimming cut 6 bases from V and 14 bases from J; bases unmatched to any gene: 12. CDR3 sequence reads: CASRATGGTGMYF. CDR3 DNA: TGTGCCAGCAGGGCCACCGGTGGGACAGGGATGTATTTT.

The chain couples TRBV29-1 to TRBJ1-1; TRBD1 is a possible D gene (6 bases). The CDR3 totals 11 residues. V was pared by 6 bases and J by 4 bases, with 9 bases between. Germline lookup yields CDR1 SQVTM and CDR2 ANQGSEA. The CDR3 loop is CSVPRGTEAFF. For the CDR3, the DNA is TGCAGCGTCCCCAGGGGCACTGAAGCTTTCTTT.

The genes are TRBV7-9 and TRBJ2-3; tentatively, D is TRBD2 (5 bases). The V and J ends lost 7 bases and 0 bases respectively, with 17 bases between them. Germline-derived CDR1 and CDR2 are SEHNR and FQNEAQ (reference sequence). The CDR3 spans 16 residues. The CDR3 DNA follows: TGTGCCAGCAAAGCTCCCGGGGTTCCTAGCACAGATACGCAGTATTTT. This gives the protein CASKAPGVPSTDTQYF.

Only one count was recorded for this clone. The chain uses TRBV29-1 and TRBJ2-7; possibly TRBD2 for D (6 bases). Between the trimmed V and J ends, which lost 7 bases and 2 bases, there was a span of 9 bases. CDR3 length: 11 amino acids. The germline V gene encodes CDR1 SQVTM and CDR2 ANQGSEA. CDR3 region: CSAGTAYEQYV. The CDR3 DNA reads TGCAGCGCTGGGACTGCCTACGAGCAGTACGTC.

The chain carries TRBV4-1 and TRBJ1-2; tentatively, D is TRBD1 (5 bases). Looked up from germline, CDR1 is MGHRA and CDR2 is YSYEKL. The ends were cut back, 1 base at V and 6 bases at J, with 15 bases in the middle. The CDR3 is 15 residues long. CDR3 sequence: CASSQAPRVVDGYTF. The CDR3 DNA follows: TGCGCCAGCAGCCAAGCTCCCAGGGTTGTCGATGGCTACACCTTC.

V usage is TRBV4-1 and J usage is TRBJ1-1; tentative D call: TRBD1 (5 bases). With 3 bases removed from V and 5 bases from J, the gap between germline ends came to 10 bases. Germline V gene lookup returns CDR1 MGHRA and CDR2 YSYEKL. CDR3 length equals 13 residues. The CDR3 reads CASSQGGSTEAFF. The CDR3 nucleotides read TGCGCCAGCAGCCAGGGGGGTTCGACTGAAGCTTTCTTT.

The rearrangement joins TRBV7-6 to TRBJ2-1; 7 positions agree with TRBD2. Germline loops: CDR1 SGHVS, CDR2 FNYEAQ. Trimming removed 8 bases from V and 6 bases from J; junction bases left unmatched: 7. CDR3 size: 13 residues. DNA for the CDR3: TGTGCCAGCGGCCCCCTAGCGGCCAATGAGCAGTTCTTC. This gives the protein CASGPLAANEQFF.

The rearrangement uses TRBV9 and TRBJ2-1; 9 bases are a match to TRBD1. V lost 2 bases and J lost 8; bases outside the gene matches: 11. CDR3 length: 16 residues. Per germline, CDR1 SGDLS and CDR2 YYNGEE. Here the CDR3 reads CASSVRRRDRDHEQFF. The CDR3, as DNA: TGTGCCAGCAGCGTCAGAAGGCGGGACAGGGACCATGAGCAGTTCTTC.

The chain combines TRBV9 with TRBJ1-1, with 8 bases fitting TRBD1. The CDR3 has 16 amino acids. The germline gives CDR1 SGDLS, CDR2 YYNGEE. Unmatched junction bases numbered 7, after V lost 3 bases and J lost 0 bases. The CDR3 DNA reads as TGTGCCAGCAGCGGACCGGGACAGGCCATGAACACTGAAGCTTTCTTT. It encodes CASSGPGQAMNTEAFF.

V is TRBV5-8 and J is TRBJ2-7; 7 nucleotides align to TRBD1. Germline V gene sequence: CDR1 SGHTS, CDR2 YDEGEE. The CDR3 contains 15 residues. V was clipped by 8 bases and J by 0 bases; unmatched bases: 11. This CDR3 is CASPAWDSSSYEQYF. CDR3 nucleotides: TGTGCCAGTCCCGCGTGGGACAGCAGCTCCTACGAGCAGTACTTC.

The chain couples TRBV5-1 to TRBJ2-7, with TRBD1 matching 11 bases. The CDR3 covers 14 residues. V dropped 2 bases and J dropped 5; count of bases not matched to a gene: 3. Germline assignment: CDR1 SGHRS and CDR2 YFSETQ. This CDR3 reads CASSLGQGADEQYV. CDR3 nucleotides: TGCGCCAGCAGCTTAGGACAGGGGGCTGACGAGCAGTACGTC.

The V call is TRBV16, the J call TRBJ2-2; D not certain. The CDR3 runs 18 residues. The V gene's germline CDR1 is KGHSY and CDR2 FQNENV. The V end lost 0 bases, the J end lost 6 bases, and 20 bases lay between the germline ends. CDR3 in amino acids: CASSQSAQRKTWAGELFF. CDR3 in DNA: TGTGCCAGCAGCCAATCCGCACAGCGAAAGACTTGGGCCGGGGAGCTGTTTTTT.